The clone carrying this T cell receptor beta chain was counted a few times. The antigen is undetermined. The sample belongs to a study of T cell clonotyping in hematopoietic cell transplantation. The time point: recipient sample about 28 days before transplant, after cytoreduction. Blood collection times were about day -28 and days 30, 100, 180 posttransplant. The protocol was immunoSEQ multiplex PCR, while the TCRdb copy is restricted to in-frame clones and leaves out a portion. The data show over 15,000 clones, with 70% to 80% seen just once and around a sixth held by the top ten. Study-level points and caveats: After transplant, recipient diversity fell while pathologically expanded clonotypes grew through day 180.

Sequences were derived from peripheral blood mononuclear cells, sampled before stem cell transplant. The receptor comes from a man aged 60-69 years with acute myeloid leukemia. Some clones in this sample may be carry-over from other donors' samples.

The CDR3 loop reads CASSQDSGRANYGYTF. The CDR3 bases are TGCGCCAGCAGCCAAGACTCGGGCAGGGCTAACTATGGCTACACCTTC. V is TRBV4-3 and J is TRBJ1-2; the D gene is possibly TRBD1 (5 bases). The CDR3 is made up of 16 amino acids. V was pared by 0 bases and J by 0 bases, with 11 bases between. The V gene's germline CDR1 is LGHNA and CDR2 YSLEER.